The 2 T cell receptor delta chains below all came from one sample that was sequenced in a study of γδ T cells in repeated Plasmodium falciparum infection. Vgamma9/Vdelta2+ and Vdelta2-negative gammadelta T cells were flow-sorted from PBMC for bulk sequencing. TCRdb called clones anew from the multiplex PCR reads with CATT. The sample lists under 50,000 delta-chain clones, 1.5% to 2% occurring once. Material: gamma-delta T cells from blood. These receptors were obtained from a pool of human donors (malaria-infected and uninfected, not separated).

In this sample, this clone turned up a few times. TCRdb records a much larger clone's protein for this DNA, with a difference at residue 14 that likely arises from a read error; the protein given is the translation of the DNA. J is TRDJ1 and V is TRDV1; a weak D match, TRDD3 (5 bases). The CDR3 runs 15 residues. Germline V lookup: CDR1 TSWWSYY, CDR2 QGS. The CDR3 coding sequence is TGTGCTCTTGGGGAATTGGGGTTTTACACCGATAAACTCACCTTT. Its protein product is CALGELGFYTDKLTF.

The chain combines TRDV1 with TRDJ1; 12 bases align to TRDD3. As TCRdb names no J gene, one was assigned here on the basis of a DNA match to germline. CDR3 length: 20 amino acids. V dropped 0 bases and J dropped 0; count of bases not matched to a gene: 11. CDR1 is TSWWSYY and CDR2 is QGS in the germline V gene. CDR3 residues: CALGELAIYWGIPYTDKLIF. In DNA, the CDR3 is TGTGCTCTTGGGGAACTGGCCATTTACTGGGGGATACCGTACACCGATAAACTCATCTTT.